This T cell receptor beta chain stems from a study of OX40 agonist ivuxolimab in advanced cancers. Study results and limitations: Antigen specificity remained undetermined for the expanded peripheral T cells. Clonal expansion among partial responders at 0.1-3.0 mg/kg ranked near the lowest.

This CDR3 contains 13 residues. Looked up from germline, CDR1 is LNHNV and CDR2 is YYDKDF (reference sequence). Trimming removed 4 bases at V and 8 bases at J, with 12 bases between. The timepoints at which blood was sampled were baseline, cycle 4 day 1, and cycle 7 day 1. As to this clone: Its target is unknown.

Sequencing was performed with immunoSEQ multiplex PCR; in TCRdb, only in-frame clones are kept and a portion is missing. The sample contains roughly 20,000 clones, around 70% of which appear only once. The material was CD4+ or CD8+ T cells sorted from blood, obtained in a trial of the OX40 agonist ivuxolimab. The sequence derives from an adult with an advanced solid tumor such as melanoma, head and neck, liver or kidney cancer. The chain has TRBV15 and TRBJ2-1; no reliable D call. CDR3 amino acids: CATSTTLKYEQFF. The CDR3 DNA sequence: TGTGCCACCAGCACCACGCTAAAATATGAGCAGTTCTTC.